Each of the 25 T cell receptor beta chains below was sequenced from the same sample in a study of OX40 agonist ivuxolimab in advanced cancers. The repertoire was sequenced with immunoSEQ multiplex PCR; TCRdb's copy has only in-frame clones and lacks some. Seen here are tens of thousands of clones, nearly 90% observed once, and the top ten hold 0.33%. Sequenced here: CD4+ or CD8+ T cells sorted from blood, sampled in a trial of the OX40 agonist ivuxolimab. These receptors were taken from an adult with an advanced solid tumor such as melanoma, head and neck, liver or kidney cancer.

The chain combines TRBV18 with TRBJ2-2, with 7 bases that match TRBD2. The CDR3 runs to 18 residues. Germline lookup yields CDR1 KGHSH and CDR2 LQKENI. V was pared by 2 bases and J by 1 base, with 10 bases of the junction left unmatched. The CDR3 coding sequence is TGTGCCAGCTCACCAGAGGACCGGGACTACATGAACACCGGGGAGCTGTTTTTT. This sequence encodes CASSPEDRDYMNTGELFF.

The sample holds one count of this clone. The CDR3 protein is CASSFRRALRFF. The CDR3 nucleotides read TGTGCCAGCAGCTTCCGTCGGGCGCTGCGGTTCTTC. The V and J genes are TRBV7-8 and TRBJ2-1; D not resolved. V was cut by 3 bases and J by 15 bases, with 15 bases left in between. CDR1 is SGHVS, CDR2 FQNEAQ, per germline. This CDR3 is 12 amino acids long.

The chain combines TRBV19 with TRBJ2-1, with a weak D call TRBD1 (5 bases). The length of the CDR3 is 15 residues. V was cut by 3 bases and J by 8 bases, with 17 bases left in between. CDR1 is LNHDA, CDR2 SQIVND, per germline (reference sequence). Here the CDR3 reads CASSIRAGLPDEQFF. Here the CDR3 DNA reads TGTGCCAGTAGTATTCGGGCAGGGCTCCCGGATGAGCAGTTCTTC.

The chain recombines TRBV6-6 with TRBJ1-5; 11 nucleotides line up with TRBD1. Germline lookup yields CDR1 MNHNY and CDR2 SVGAGI (reference sequence). This CDR3 has 15 amino acids. V lost 5 bases and J lost 0; bases outside the gene matches: 0. The chain's CDR3 is CASSGTGGSNQPQHF. The CDR3 bases are TGTGCCAGCAGTGGGACAGGGGGTAGCAATCAGCCCCAGCATTTT.

The gene calls are TRBV5-8 and TRBJ2-7, with D uncertain. V dropped 4 bases and J dropped 5 bases, with 13 bases sitting between them. This CDR3 spans 13 amino acids. Germline V gene sequence: CDR1 SGHTS, CDR2 YDEGEE. The CDR3 region has the DNA TGTGCCAGCAGCCTGTATCGATGGAACGAGCAGTACTTC. Translated: CASSLYRWNEQYF. Supplemented by reference TRBV5-8 and TRBJ2-7, the full variable domain reads EAGVTQSPTHLIKTRGQQATLRCSPISGHTSVYWYQQALGLGLQFLLWYDEGEERNRGNFPPRFSGRQFPNYSSELNVNALELEDSALYLCASSLYRWNEQYFGPGTRLTVT.

J is TRBJ1-1 and V is TRBV6-5; weak D call: TRBD1 (5 bases). This CDR3 is built from 15 residues. The V end lost 6 bases, the J end lost 4 bases, and 18 bases lay between the germline ends. Germline loops: CDR1 MNHEY, CDR2 SVGAGI. The CDR3 region is CASSLSGTPFTEAFF. CDR3 nucleotides: TGTGCCAGCAGCCTCTCCGGGACGCCCTTCACTGAAGCTTTCTTT.

The genes are TRBV7-3 and TRBJ1-3; D is unresolved. Germline assignment: CDR1 SGHTA and CDR2 FQGTGA. The CDR3 is made up of 15 amino acids. Trimming left V 1 base short and J 4 bases short, with 11 bases between. The CDR3 reads CASSLIGARGNTIYF. The CDR3 nucleotides read TGTGCCAGCAGCTTAATAGGAGCTCGAGGAAACACCATATATTTT. Looking up the rest from reference TRBV7-3 and TRBJ1-3 gives the full variable domain: GAGVSQTPSNKVTEKGKYVELRCDPISGHTALYWYRQSLGQGPEFLIYFQGTGAADDSGLPNDRFFAVRPEGSVSTLKIQRTERGDSAVYLCASSLIGARGNTIYFGEGSWLTVV.

At least ten counts were recorded for this clone. The chain links TRBV6-6 to TRBJ1-1; 12 nucleotides match TRBD1. CDR3 length: 14 residues. CDR1 MNHNY and CDR2 SVGAGI come from the germline V gene (reference sequence). V was clipped by 8 bases and J by 0 bases; unmatched bases: 1. The CDR3 loop is CASRDRGLNTEAFF. The CDR3 DNA sequence: TGTGCCAGCCGGGACAGGGGGCTGAACACTGAAGCTTTCTTT.

This sequence joins TRBV5-1 and TRBJ1-5; no clear D. Germline loops: CDR1 SGHRS, CDR2 YFSETQ. The V gene lost 6 bases and the J gene lost 2 bases, with 12 bases spanning the gap. The CDR3 extends over 14 amino acids. CDR3 nucleotides: TGCGCCAGCATTACCGGGTCACGCAATCAGCCCCAGCATTTT. Amino acids: CASITGSRNQPQHF.

This clone was recorded once. The chain uses TRBV15 and TRBJ1-5; D remains ambiguous. This CDR3 contains 13 residues. The V gene lost 1 base and the J gene lost 0 bases, with 1 base spanning the gap. CDR1 LNHNV and CDR2 YYDKDF come from the germline V gene (reference sequence). The CDR3 region is CATSRGSNQPQHF. For the CDR3, the DNA is TGTGCCACCAGCAGAGGTAGCAATCAGCCCCAGCATTTT. Variable domain in full (rest from reference TRBV15 and TRBJ1-5): DAMVIQNPRYQVTQFGKPVTLSCSQTLNHNVMYWYQQKSSQAPKLLFHYYDKDFNNEADTPDNFQSRRPNTSFCFLDIRSPGLGDTAMYLCATSRGSNQPQHFGDGTRLSIL.

The chain uses TRBV6-5 and TRBJ2-3; 11 bases fit TRBD2. Germline V gene lookup returns CDR1 MNHEY and CDR2 SVGAGI. The CDR3 is 15 residues long. V trimming: 6 bases; J trimming: 5 bases; junction bases outside the gene matches: 7. The CDR3 DNA reads TGTGCCAGCAGCTTAGCGGGGGGGTCCGGAGATACGCAGTATTTT. This encodes CASSLAGGSGDTQYF.

This clone appeared once. The V and J genes are TRBV5-6 and TRBJ2-7; no clear D. CDR1 and CDR2 from the germline V gene are SGHDT and YYEEEE. The CDR3 is made up of 15 amino acids. The germline V and J ends were trimmed by 1 base and 2 bases, with 13 bases remaining between them. The chain's CDR3 is CASSLLRIQTYEQYF. In DNA form, the CDR3 reads TGTGCCAGCAGCTTGTTAAGGATCCAAACCTACGAGCAGTACTTC.

V usage is TRBV11-2 and J usage is TRBJ1-2; no clear D. Germline-derived CDR1 and CDR2 are SGHAT and FQNNGV. This CDR3 spans 14 amino acids. V was shortened by 5 bases and J by 8 bases, with 18 bases between the two germline ends. The CDR3 DNA is TGTGCCAGCAGCCCGACGGCACAAGTAATGGGCTACACCTTC. Translated: CASSPTAQVMGYTF.

The chain links TRBV18 to TRBJ2-5; the D gene is possibly TRBD1 (5 bases). Germline assignment: CDR1 KGHSH and CDR2 LQKENI. The CDR3 length is 13 residues. V dropped 4 bases and J dropped 2 bases, with 8 bases sitting between them. CDR3 in DNA: TGTGCCAGCTCACTACAGGATCAAGAGACCCAGTACTTC. Amino acid sequence: CASSLQDQETQYF.

The chain's CDR3 is CASSSRLLSGANVLTF. For the CDR3, the DNA is TGTGCCAGTAGTTCGCGACTCCTCTCTGGGGCCAACGTCCTGACTTTC. This chain uses TRBV19 with TRBJ2-6, with D hard to call. V was clipped by 5 bases and J by 0 bases, with 11 bases between them. The CDR3 totals 16 residues. CDR1 and CDR2 from the germline V gene are LNHDA and SQIVND (reference sequence).

The chain carries TRBV5-4 and TRBJ1-2, with D possibly being TRBD1 (5 bases). Germline loops: CDR1 SGHNT, CDR2 YYREEE (reference sequence). The CDR3 consists of 14 residues. V lost 4 bases and J lost 4, with 14 bases in between. The CDR3, as DNA: TGTGCCAGCAGCCGTTCTGAGGGGACCTATGGCTACACCTTC. This encodes CASSRSEGTYGYTF.

The DNA for the CDR3 is TGTGCCAGCAGCTTAGGCGGGACTAGACAAGAGACCCAGTACTTC. Its translation is CASSLGGTRQETQYF. V is TRBV7-2 and J is TRBJ2-5; the match to TRBD2 covers 8 bases. Per germline, CDR1 SGHTA and CDR2 FQGNSA. The trim removed 1 base at V and 2 bases at J, leaving 3 bases unmatched. This CDR3 has 15 residues.

This rearrangement joins TRBV19 to TRBJ2-3; 12 bases line up with TRBD2. J was trimmed by 4 bases and V by 2 bases; bases with no gene match: 1. The CDR3 extends over 15 amino acids. From germline, CDR1 is LNHDA and CDR2 SQIVND (reference sequence). The CDR3 DNA reads as TGTGCCAGTAGTATACTAGCGGGAGGGCCAGATACGCAGTATTTT. This encodes CASSILAGGPDTQYF.

This chain joins TRBV6-1 and TRBJ2-5, with D perhaps matching TRBD1 or TRBD2 (5 bases each). Trimming left V 7 bases short and J 5 bases short, with 20 bases between. Germline V gene data show CDR1 as MNHNS and CDR2 as SASEGT. The length of the CDR3 is 15 residues. This CDR3 is CASTQGRDLRETQYF. The DNA of the CDR3 is TGTGCCAGCACTCAGGGTCGGGACCTACGGGAGACCCAGTACTTC.

The chain is built from TRBV19 and TRBJ2-5; D is possibly TRBD2 (6 bases). CDR3 length equals 14 residues. V was clipped by 5 bases and J by 7 bases, with 17 bases between them. Germline lookup yields CDR1 LNHDA and CDR2 SQIVND (reference sequence). CDR3 in DNA: TGTGCCAGTAGTGAAAGGGGAACGCGGGGGACCCAGTACTTC. It translates to CASSERGTRGTQYF.

The count of this clone is one. V and J are TRBV7-9 and TRBJ2-3; D may correspond to TRBD1 or TRBD2 (6 bases each). Looked up from germline, CDR1 is SEHNR and CDR2 is FQNEAQ (reference sequence). CDR3 length: 14 residues. V dropped 5 bases and J dropped 5 bases, with 14 bases sitting between them. Here the CDR3 DNA reads TGTGCCAGCAGCCGCCCGGAGGGGGGAGATACGCAGTATTTT. It is translated as CASSRPEGGDTQYF.

The chain uses TRBV19 and TRBJ1-2; 9 bases line up with TRBD1. V was clipped by 5 bases and J by 5 bases; unmatched bases: 9. This CDR3 is 15 amino acids long. Germline values: CDR1 LNHDA, CDR2 SQIVND (reference sequence). CDR3 in DNA: TGTGCCAGTAGTCTATCCCGGGACAGGGTATATGGCTACACCTTC. Its protein is CASSLSRDRVYGYTF.

For this clone: At one of its ends the junction is not consistent with the germline gene, which may arise from a read error. The chain carries TRBV7-8 and TRBJ1-1; 9 nucleotides line up with TRBD1. This CDR3 has 16 amino acids. The germline V gene has CDR1 SGHVS and CDR2 FQNEAQ. This chain's CDR3 is CASSLAPGTGNTEVFF. Here the CDR3 DNA reads TGTGCCAGCAGCTTAGCTCCCGGGACAGGGAACACTGAAGTTTTCTTT.

CDR3 sequence: CASSETSGSYNEQFF. The CDR3 DNA follows: TGTGCCAGCAGCGAGACTAGCGGGAGTTACAATGAGCAGTTCTTC. The J gene is TRBJ2-1, the V gene TRBV5-4, with TRBD2 identical over 12 bases. The CDR3 contains 15 residues. Per the germline V gene, CDR1 is SGHNT and CDR2 is YYREEE (reference sequence). Trimming cost V 4 bases and J 4 bases; bases outside gene matches: 3.

This chain links TRBV12-5 with TRBJ1-3, with D hard to call. The length of the CDR3 is 14 residues. V lost 2 bases to trimming and J lost 3 bases, with 8 bases between them. The germline CDR1 and CDR2 sequences are LGHNT and FRNRAP. In DNA form, the CDR3 reads TGTGCTAGTGGTTTGCCACCAAATGGAAACACCATATATTTT. As protein: CASGLPPNGNTIYF.